These T cell receptor beta chains were read from a single sample in a study of response to subunit inactivated influenza vaccine. One entry per CDR3 protein, called by TCRdb with MiXCR from the RT-PCR reads. The sample consists of 400,000 to 650,000 distinct CDR3 sequences, approximately 7.3% of them appearing once. This specimen consisted of PBMCs from blood, obtained roughly 24 months after vaccination. The receptors come from a man between 50 and 69 years old who received an inactivated influenza vaccine. Both conserved end residues are part of each CDR3. A D gene is named only where the DNA matches it firmly. Where a row states a size, it is once, few, many or the class of an expanded clone; other rows omit it.

DNA: TGTGCCAGCAGTTCCATCTCCGTTGGCCCGTCTAACACAGATACGCAGTATTTT
CDR3: CASSSISVGPSNTDTQYF
J: TRBJ2-3
D: NA
size: NA
V: TRBV27
length: 18

DNA: TGCGCCAGCAGCCCGGCGGGGGAACGCACAGATACGCAGTATTTT
CDR3: CASSPAGERTDTQYF
J: TRBJ2-3
D: TRBD2
size: many
V: TRBV5-1
length: 15

DNA: TGTGCCAGCAGTTTTGTGGGATCGAAGACCCAGTACTTC
CDR3: CASSFVGSKTQYF
J: TRBJ2-5
D: NA
size: few
V: TRBV28
length: 13

DNA: TGTGCCAGCAGCCCTGCCTCCGGGACAGGGGACTACACCTTC
CDR3: CASSPASGTGDYTF
J: TRBJ1-2
D: TRBD1
size: NA
V: TRBV6-4
length: 14

DNA: TGCAGCGTCACCTTATACTGGGGGTTGACCCAGTACTTC
CDR3: CSVTLYWGLTQYF
J: TRBJ2-5
D: NA
size: few
V: TRBV29-1
length: 13

DNA: TGTGCCAGCAGTGACGGGACGACCTACGAGCAGTACTTC
CDR3: CASSDGTTYEQYF
J: TRBJ2-7
D: NA
size: NA
V: TRBV25-1
length: 13

DNA: TGTGGGGCCAGGGGGAACACAGATACGCAGTATTTT
CDR3: CGARGNTDTQYF
J: TRBJ2-3
D: TRBD1
size: few
V: TRBV30
length: 12

DNA: TGCGCCAGCAGCCCGAGGACAGGGAGTCTCTACGAGCAGTACTTC
CDR3: CASSPRTGSLYEQYF
J: TRBJ2-7
D: TRBD1
size: many
V: TRBV5-1
length: 15

DNA: TGCAGTGCTAGAGATACCAGCGGAGGCTCCTACAATGAGCAGTTCTTC
CDR3: CSARDTSGGSYNEQFF
J: TRBJ2-1
D: NA
size: many
V: TRBV20-1
length: 16

DNA: TGCGCCAGCAGCTTGTGGCCGGGGGCCACGGGGGTCCCTAGCTCCTACAATGAGCAGTTCTTC
CDR3: CASSLWPGATGVPSSYNEQFF
J: TRBJ2-1
D: NA
size: NA
V: TRBV5-1
length: 21

DNA: TGTGCCATCAGTAAAGGACAGGGCTCCTACAATGAGCAGTTCTTC
CDR3: CAISKGQGSYNEQFF
J: TRBJ2-1
D: TRBD1
size: few
V: TRBV10-3
length: 15

DNA: TGTGCCAGCGAAAGGGAGACCCAGTACTTC
CDR3: CASERETQYF
J: TRBJ2-5
D: NA
size: NA
V: TRBV7-9
length: 10

DNA: TGCAGCGTTGTCTGGCAGGAGTCCTACGAGCAGTACTTC
CDR3: CSVVWQESYEQYF
J: TRBJ2-7
D: NA
size: few
V: TRBV29-1
length: 13

DNA: TGCGCCAGCAGCCCCGGACAGGATCGATTCCGGGGTAATGAAAAACTGTTTTTT
CDR3: CASSPGQDRFRGNEKLFF
J: TRBJ1-4
D: TRBD1
size: few
V: TRBV5-1
length: 18

DNA: TGTGCCAGCAGTTTCGGCAGGGGCGTTAATCAGCCCCAGCATTTT
CDR3: CASSFGRGVNQPQHF
J: TRBJ1-5
D: NA
size: few
V: TRBV12-3/TRBV12-4
length: 15

DNA: TGTGCCAGCAGTTACATCCAGGGGGCCTACGAGCAGTACTTC
CDR3: CASSYIQGAYEQYF
J: TRBJ2-7
D: TRBD1
size: many
V: TRBV6-5
length: 14

DNA: TGTGCCTGGGACAGGGGGTTTGACAATCAGCCCCAGCATTTT
CDR3: CAWDRGFDNQPQHF
J: TRBJ1-5
D: TRBD1
size: many
V: TRBV30
length: 14

DNA: TGCGCCAGCAGAGAGGGGTGGACTAATGAAAAACTGTTTTTT
CDR3: CASREGWTNEKLFF
J: TRBJ1-4
D: NA
size: few
V: TRBV4-1
length: 14

DNA: TGTGCCACCCACCGACCGGGACAGGGTCGCGATGAGCAGTTCTTC
CDR3: CATHRPGQGRDEQFF
J: TRBJ2-1
D: TRBD1
size: many
V: TRBV10-3
length: 15

DNA: TGTGCCAGCAGCTTAGCCGCGACAGGGGGCTATGGCTACACCTTC
CDR3: CASSLAATGGYGYTF
J: TRBJ1-2
D: TRBD1
size: many
V: TRBV7-2
length: 15

DNA: TGTGCCAGCAGTGAGAGACGCGGGAGCACAGATACGCAGTATTTT
CDR3: CASSERRGSTDTQYF
J: TRBJ2-3
D: NA
size: NA
V: TRBV2
length: 15

DNA: TGCAGTGCTCTGCGGGGGGATGAGACCCAGTACTTC
CDR3: CSALRGDETQYF
J: TRBJ2-5
D: TRBD2
size: few
V: TRBV20-1
length: 12

DNA: TGTGCCAGCAGCTTAGCTCCTCCGCGGGAGAGGTACGAGCAGTACTTC
CDR3: CASSLAPPRERYEQYF
J: TRBJ2-7
D: TRBD2
size: NA
V: TRBV7-2
length: 16